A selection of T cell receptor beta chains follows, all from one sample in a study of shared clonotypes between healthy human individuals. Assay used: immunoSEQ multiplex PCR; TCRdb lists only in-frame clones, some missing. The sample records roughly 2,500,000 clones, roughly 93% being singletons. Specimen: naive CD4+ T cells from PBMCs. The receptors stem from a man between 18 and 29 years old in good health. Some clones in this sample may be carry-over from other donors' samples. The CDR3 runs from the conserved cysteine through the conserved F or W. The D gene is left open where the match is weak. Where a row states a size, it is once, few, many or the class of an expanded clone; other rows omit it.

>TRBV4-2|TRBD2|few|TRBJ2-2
TGTGCCAGCAGCTACGGGACTAGCGGGTTCACCGGGGAGCTGTTTTTT
CASSYGTSGFTGELFF
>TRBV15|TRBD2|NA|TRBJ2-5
TGTGCCACCAGCAGAGAGAGACGCGGCAGCGGGGTCATCCAAGAGACCCAGTACTTC
CATSRERRGSGVIQETQYF
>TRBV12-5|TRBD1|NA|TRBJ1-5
TGTGCTAGTGGTTTGGTCCTCCGTCGGGACAGTGTGCAGCCCCAGCATTTT
CASGLVLRRDSVQPQHF
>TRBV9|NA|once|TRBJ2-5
TGTGCCAGCAGCGTAAGCGTGTCGCAAGAGACCCAGTACTTC
CASSVSVSQETQYF
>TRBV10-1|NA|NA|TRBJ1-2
TGCGCCAGCAGAGGGGTGGGCAGTAGAGGCTACACCTTC
CASRGVGSRGYTF
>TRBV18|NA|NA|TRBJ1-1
TGTGCCAGCTCCCCAGGGACCGAGAACACTGAAGCTTTCTTT
CASSPGTENTEAFF
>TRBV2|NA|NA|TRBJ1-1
TGTGCCCTATCCCAGGTATACACTGAAGCTTTCTTT
CALSQVYTEAFF
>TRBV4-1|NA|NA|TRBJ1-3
TGCGCCAGCAGCCCCCTCGTGGGACCTGGAAACACCATATATTTT
CASSPLVGPGNTIYF
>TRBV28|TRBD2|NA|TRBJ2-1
TGTGCCAGCAGTTTTTGGCTAGCGGGCCACAATGAGCAGTTCTTC
CASSFWLAGHNEQFF
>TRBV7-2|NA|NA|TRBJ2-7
TGTGCCAGCAGCTTAAGGGGGAGTTCGGGAGAGGTCCCCTACGAGCAGTACTTC
CASSLRGSSGEVPYEQYF
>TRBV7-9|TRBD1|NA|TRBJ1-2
TGTGCCAGCAGTTCTTCCTGGGACAGGGAAACTAACTATGGCTACACCTTC
CASSSSWDRETNYGYTF
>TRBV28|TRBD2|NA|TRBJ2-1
TGTGCCAGCAGTTTTTTGACTAGCGGGAACTATGAGCAGTTCTTC
CASSFLTSGNYEQFF
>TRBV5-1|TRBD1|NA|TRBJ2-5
TGCGCCAGCAGCTTGGAGGGACAGAAAGAGACCCAGTACTTC
CASSLEGQKETQYF
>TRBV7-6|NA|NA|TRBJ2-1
TGTGCCAGCAGCTTTAGTTTAGGGAATGAGCAGTTCTTC
CASSFSLGNEQFF
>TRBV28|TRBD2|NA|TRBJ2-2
TGTGCCAGCAGTTCCCCCGGGACTAGCGGCACCGGGGAGCTGTTTTTT
CASSSPGTSGTGELFF
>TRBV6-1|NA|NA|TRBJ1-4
TGTGCCAGCAAGACAGGATCTAATGAAAAACTGTTTTTT
CASKTGSNEKLFF
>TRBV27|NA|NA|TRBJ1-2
TGTGCCAGCAGTGTAAGGGACACAGAGGTTAATGGCTACACCTTC
CASSVRDTEVNGYTF
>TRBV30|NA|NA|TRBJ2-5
TGTGCCGGGGATCTACAGGGCGGCTGGGAGACCCAGTACTTC
CAGDLQGGWETQYF
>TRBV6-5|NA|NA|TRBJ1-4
TGTGCCAGCAGTACCTGGGACGGGACTAATGAAAAACTGTTTTTT
CASSTWDGTNEKLFF
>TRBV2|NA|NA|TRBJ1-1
TGTGCCAGCAGCCCCCCCAGGGCGGCCACCACTGAAGCTTTCTTT
CASSPPRAATTEAFF
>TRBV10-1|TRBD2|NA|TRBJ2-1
TGCGCCAGCAGCGGGGGGACTAAAGTGCAGTTCTTC
CASSGGTKVQFF
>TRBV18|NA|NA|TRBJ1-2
TGTGCCAGCTCACCACAAAGACCGAACTATGGCTACACCTTC
CASSPQRPNYGYTF
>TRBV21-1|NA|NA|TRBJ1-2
TGTGCCAGTCAACAAACACCGGGACAGGGTTGGATCCGCTATGGCTACACCTTC
CASQQTPGQGWIRYGYTF
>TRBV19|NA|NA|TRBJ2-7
TGTGCCAGTAGTATTAGGGGGTTCCCCTACGAGCAGTACTTC
CASSIRGFPYEQYF
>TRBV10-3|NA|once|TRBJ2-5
TGTGCCACTGGCGGCGGGGACCAAGAGACCCAGTACTTC
CATGGGDQETQYF
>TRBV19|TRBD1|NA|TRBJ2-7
TGTGCCAGTAGCCCGGGACAGGACTCCTACGAGCAGTACTTC
CASSPGQDSYEQYF